One sample yielded the 30 T cell receptor beta chains listed below, sequenced in a study of cytomegalovirus exposure and HLA in healthy donors. PCR primers comprised 60 Vbeta and 13 Jbeta primers. Profiled with immunoSEQ multiplex PCR; TCRdb holds only in-frame clones, not every one. Of roughly 100,000 clones in the sample, approximately 69% were seen once. Sequences were obtained from PBMCs. The receptors stem from a man aged 25-45 years in good health and CMV-seronegative.

The chain joins TRBV5-6 to TRBJ1-5; D is unclear. The CDR3 spans 14 residues. Trimming stripped 2 bases from V and 6 bases from J, with 12 bases between. Per the germline V gene, CDR1 is SGHDT and CDR2 is YYEEEE. The DNA of the CDR3 is TGTGCCAGCAGCTTTGGGCCCCAAAGTCAGCCCCAGCATTTT. Protein sequence: CASSFGPQSQPQHF.

CDR3: CASNSPGLTREQYF. As DNA, the CDR3 is TGTGCCAGCAACAGCCCGGGACTAACTCGCGAGCAGTACTTC. V gene TRBV6-5 combines with J gene TRBJ2-7; 7 bases agree with TRBD2. CDR3 length equals 14 residues. V lost 7 bases to trimming and J lost 6 bases; unmatched junction nucleotides: 12. Per the germline V gene, CDR1 is MNHEY and CDR2 is SVGAGI.

The rearrangement joins TRBV10-3 to TRBJ2-1; TRBD2 agrees at 10 bases. With V trimmed by 2 bases and J by 7 bases, 2 bases remained unmatched. CDR1 and CDR2 (germline): ENHRY, SYGVKD. This CDR3 is 14 amino acids long. The CDR3 DNA reads TGTGCCATCAGTGAGCTAGCGGGAGTAAATGAGCAGTTCTTC. This codes for CAISELAGVNEQFF.

The chain is built from TRBV5-8 and TRBJ2-4; TRBD2 matches at 7 bases. The germline V gene has CDR1 SGHTS and CDR2 YDEGEE. The J segment lost 3 bases and the V segment lost 0 bases, leaving 9 bases of the junction unmatched. The CDR3 is 17 residues long. This CDR3 is CASSLARSSGIKNIQYF. Here the CDR3 DNA reads TGTGCCAGCAGCTTGGCCAGGTCCAGCGGGATCAAAAACATTCAGTACTTC.

In its sample, this clone was seen a few times. The chain links TRBV18 to TRBJ1-1, with 9 bases matching TRBD1. V lost 5 bases, J lost 1 base, and 5 bases stayed unmatched. CDR1 is KGHSH, CDR2 LQKENI, per germline. CDR3 length: 15 amino acids. The DNA for the CDR3 is TGTGCCAGCTCAGGAGACAGGGGGAAGAACACTGAAGCTTTCTTT. This gives the protein CASSGDRGKNTEAFF.

This clone is a singleton in its sample. The chain combines TRBV28 with TRBJ2-5, with D unresolved. From germline, CDR1 is MDHEN and CDR2 SYDVKM. This CDR3 is 12 amino acids long. V lost 2 bases and J lost 10, with 11 bases in between. CDR3 coding DNA: TGTGCCAGCAGTTTAGGTCCCCGGGTCCAGTACTTC. Amino acids: CASSLGPRVQYF. The full variable domain, completed using reference TRBV28 and TRBJ2-5, is DVKVTQSSRYLVKRTGEKVFLECVQDMDHENMFWYRQDPGLGLRLIYFSYDVKMKEKGDIPEGYSVSREKKERFSLILESASTNQTSMYLCASSLGPRVQYFGPGTRLLVL.

V is TRBV11-1 and J is TRBJ2-3, with 7 bases identical to TRBD2. The junction had 2 bases not matched to a gene; V was cut back by 6 bases and J by 2 bases. Germline CDR1 SGHAT, CDR2 FQDESV (reference sequence). The CDR3 consists of 13 residues. The chain's CDR3 is CASRERDTDTQYF. The CDR3 DNA is TGTGCCAGCAGAGAGCGGGACACAGATACGCAGTATTTT. Together with reference TRBV11-1 and TRBJ2-3, the CDR3 gives the full variable domain: EAEVAQSPRYKITEKSQAVAFWCDPISGHATLYWYRQILGQGPELLVQFQDESVVDDSQLPKDRFSAERLKGVDSTLKIQPAELGDSAMYLCASRERDTDTQYFGPGTRLTVL.

This chain connects TRBV5-5 to TRBJ2-7; D is undetermined. Germline CDR1 and CDR2: SGHKS and YYEKEE (reference sequence). There are 14 residues in the CDR3. V gave up 0 bases and J gave up 0 bases, with 7 bases separating them. Here the CDR3 reads CASSLVLSSYEQYF. CDR3 coding DNA: TGTGCCAGCAGCTTGGTCCTGAGCTCCTACGAGCAGTACTTC.

V is TRBV18 and J is TRBJ2-1; 13 bases are shared with TRBD2. Trimming removed 0 bases from V and 9 bases from J; junction bases left unmatched: 8. The CDR3 has 17 residues. Germline CDR1 KGHSH, CDR2 LQKENI. CDR3 loop: CASSPPRLAGGHGEQFF. The DNA of the CDR3 is TGTGCCAGCTCACCACCGCGACTAGCGGGAGGTCACGGTGAGCAGTTCTTC.

V usage is TRBV13 and J usage is TRBJ2-3; 7 bases match TRBD2. Germline assignment: CDR1 PRHDT and CDR2 FYEKMQ (reference sequence). V lost 3 bases and J lost 2; bases outside the gene matches: 2. The CDR3 is 14 residues long. This chain's CDR3 is CASSLRETTDTQYF. CDR3 coding DNA: TGTGCCAGCAGCTTGCGGGAGACCACAGATACGCAGTATTTT. Full variable domain (outside the CDR3, taken from reference TRBV13 and TRBJ2-3): AAGVIQSPRHLIKEKRETATLKCYPIPRHDTVYWYQQGPGQDPQFLISFYEKMQSDKGSIPDRFSAQQFSDYHSELNMSSLELGDSALYFCASSLRETTDTQYFGPGTRLTVL.

This rearrangement joins TRBV27 to TRBJ1-4; TRBD1 matches at 7 bases. The V gene's germline CDR1 is MNHEY and CDR2 SMNVEV (reference sequence). This CDR3 has 16 residues. V gave up 4 bases and J gave up 3 bases; unmatched junction bases: 8. The CDR3 nucleotides read TGTGCCAGCAGTTACTTCGGGACAGCTTCTAATGAAAAACTGTTTTTT. It is translated as CASSYFGTASNEKLFF.

The chain has TRBV19 and TRBJ1-1; weak D call: TRBD1 (5 bases). This CDR3 is 15 amino acids long. CDR1 LNHDA and CDR2 SQIVND come from the germline V gene (reference sequence). Trimming left V 8 bases short and J 4 bases short, with 20 bases between. The CDR3 protein is CASSSPGGVSTEAFF. The CDR3 DNA follows: TGTGCCAGTTCCTCCCCCGGGGGGGTCAGCACTGAAGCTTTCTTT.

V and J are TRBV7-2 and TRBJ2-2; D gene ambiguous. The CDR3 length is 13 residues. Germline V gene lookup returns CDR1 SGHTA and CDR2 FQGNSA. Trimming stripped 3 bases from V and 6 bases from J, with 8 bases between. The CDR3 sequence: CASSFSRAGELFF. The CDR3 DNA reads as TGTGCCAGCAGCTTTTCTCGAGCCGGGGAGCTGTTTTTT.

This clone was counted a few times. This chain joins TRBV21-1 and TRBJ1-2; TRBD1, the table's D call, lacks a check against the DNA. TRBV21-1 is an annotated pseudogene. The CDR3 is 18 residues long. The CDR3, as DNA: TGTGCCAGCAGCAAAGCGCTTTCGGGACAGGGAAAATACTATGGCTACACCTTC. It translates to CASSKALSGQGKYYGYTF.

The chain employs TRBV28 and TRBJ1-1; TRBD1 is a possible D gene (6 bases). V was cut by 7 bases and J by 0 bases, with 12 bases left in between. Germline V lookup: CDR1 MDHEN, CDR2 SYDVKM. CDR3 size: 14 residues. CDR3 sequence: CASTPGTLNTEAFF. Here the CDR3 DNA reads TGTGCCAGCACTCCCGGGACATTGAACACTGAAGCTTTCTTT.

This chain uses TRBV4-3 with TRBJ2-1, with 8 nucleotides matching TRBD2. This CDR3 has 17 amino acids. The trim removed 1 base at V and 2 bases at J, leaving 7 bases unmatched. Germline V gene lookup returns CDR1 LGHNA and CDR2 YSLEER. The CDR3 protein is CASSQVLKRETYNEQFF. The CDR3 nucleotides are TGCGCCAGCAGCCAAGTCCTCAAGCGGGAGACCTACAATGAGCAGTTCTTC.

The sample holds one count of this clone. The V gene is TRBV6-5, the J gene TRBJ2-2, with D possibly matching TRBD1 (6 bases). V gave up 2 bases and J gave up 3 bases, with 7 bases separating them. CDR1 MNHEY and CDR2 SVGAGI come from the germline V gene. The CDR3 runs to 14 residues. CDR3 nucleotide sequence: TGTGCCAGCAGTTACAGGGGGTACACCGGGGAGCTGTTTTTT. It specifies CASSYRGYTGELFF.

V usage is TRBV5-4 and J usage is TRBJ2-5; 8 bases align to TRBD2. The length of the CDR3 is 14 residues. Trimming cost V 7 bases and J 2 bases; bases outside gene matches: 7. Per germline, CDR1 SGHNT and CDR2 YYREEE (reference sequence). The CDR3 protein is CASGVQREQETQYF. The DNA of the CDR3 is TGTGCCAGCGGGGTACAGCGGGAGCAAGAGACCCAGTACTTC.

This chain uses TRBV30 with TRBJ1-2; 7 bases map to TRBD1. The CDR3 contains 12 residues. Germline CDR1 GTSNPN, CDR2 SVGIG (reference sequence). Trimming took 5 bases from V and 8 from J; bases not matched to a gene: 8. The CDR3 is CAWESDRVGYTF. DNA for the CDR3: TGTGCCTGGGAATCCGACAGGGTCGGCTACACCTTC.

In this sample, this clone turned up a few times. The chain links TRBV6-5 to TRBJ1-5, with D possibly TRBD1 on 6 matching bases. The V end was cut by 6 bases, the J end by 3 bases, with 15 bases between. The CDR3 sequence is 15 residues long. Germline V gene lookup returns CDR1 MNHEY and CDR2 SVGAGI. The CDR3 reads CASSPAGTPNQPQHF. CDR3 bases: TGTGCCAGCAGCCCCGCTGGGACACCCAATCAGCCCCAGCATTTT.

The chain combines TRBV9 with TRBJ1-2; no reliable D call. CDR1 and CDR2 from the germline V gene are SGDLS and YYNGEE. V lost 3 bases, J lost 1 base, and 10 bases lay in between. This CDR3 is built from 14 residues. Here the CDR3 DNA reads TGTGCCAGCAGCGGTCAGTCTTTTAACTATGGCTACACCTTC. Translating gives CASSGQSFNYGYTF.

V is TRBV5-5 and J is TRBJ2-5; D call uncertain. The J call may be in error: the DNA end matches TRBJ2-7 better. The CDR3 runs to 14 residues. Germline V gene lookup returns CDR1 SGHKS and CDR2 YYEKEE (reference sequence). CDR3 loop: CASTLALNSYEQYF. The CDR3 nucleotides are TGTGCCAGCACCCTCGCACTGAACTCCTACGAGCAGTACTTC.

A remark on this clone: The same CDR3 arises from other DNA sequences in this sample as well. The rearrangement uses TRBV5-4 and TRBJ1-4; a weak D match, TRBD1 (5 bases). The germline V gene encodes CDR1 SGHNT and CDR2 YYREEE (reference sequence). The V end lost 3 bases, the J end lost 5 bases, and 8 bases lay between the germline ends. The CDR3 totals 13 residues. The CDR3 protein is CASSSDSNEKLFF. CDR3 in DNA: TGTGCCAGCAGCTCCGACAGCAATGAAAAACTGTTTTTT.

The chain is built from TRBV18 and TRBJ2-7; weak D call: TRBD1 (5 bases). Per the germline V gene, CDR1 is KGHSH and CDR2 is LQKENI. This CDR3 contains 15 residues. The germline V and J ends were trimmed by 3 bases and 5 bases, with 17 bases remaining between them. Written as DNA, the CDR3 is TGTGCCAGCTCACCTCTGTCAGGGCAAGGAAACGAGCAGTACTTC. This gives the protein CASSPLSGQGNEQYF.

The rearrangement links TRBV27 to TRBJ1-6; D not certain. The CDR3 extends over 13 amino acids. Germline V gene data show CDR1 as MNHEY and CDR2 as SMNVEV (reference sequence). With 3 bases removed from V and 10 bases from J, the gap between germline ends came to 10 bases. The CDR3 DNA sequence: TGTGCCAGCAGTTTGAGGAAGGAATCACCCCTCCACTTT. Translated, it gives CASSLRKESPLHF.

This chain joins TRBV30 and TRBJ1-1; 7 bases match TRBD1. Trimming cost V 4 bases and J 4 bases; bases outside gene matches: 9. The CDR3 contains 14 residues. Per the germline V gene, CDR1 is GTSNPN and CDR2 is SVGIG (reference sequence). The CDR3 is CAWIGLTGLTEAFF. CDR3 in DNA: TGTGCCTGGATTGGTTTGACAGGGCTCACTGAAGCTTTCTTT. Full variable domain (missing parts from reference TRBV30 and TRBJ1-1): SQTIHQWPATLVQPVGSPLSLECTVEGTSNPNLYWYRQAAGRGLQLLFYSVGIGQISSEVPQNLSASRPQDRQFILSSKKLLLSDSGFYLCAWIGLTGLTEAFFGQGTRLTVV.

This clone was seen just once. The gene calls are TRBV5-5 and TRBJ2-1; 13 bases are a match to TRBD2. Trimming took 4 bases from V and 4 from J; bases not matched to a gene: 2. The CDR3 spans 15 residues. The V gene's germline CDR1 is SGHKS and CDR2 YYEKEE (reference sequence). For the CDR3, the DNA is TGTGCCAGCAGCGGGACTAGCGGGGCTTACAATGAGCAGTTCTTC. As protein: CASSGTSGAYNEQFF.

The chain joins TRBV4-2 to TRBJ1-1; 7 nucleotides agree with TRBD1. CDR1 LGHNA and CDR2 YNFKEQ come from the germline V gene. With 4 bases clipped from V and 7 bases from J, the junction kept 9 bases outside the gene matches. This CDR3 comprises 14 residues. The CDR3 DNA sequence: TGTGCCAGCAGCCGTACAGGGGATTTGAATGAAGCTTTCTTT. It yields the protein CASSRTGDLNEAFF.

This clone was observed a few times. The V call is TRBV4-3, the J call TRBJ2-7; 7 bases align to TRBD1. With V trimmed by 2 bases and J by 6 bases, 4 bases remained unmatched. Germline V gives CDR1 LGHNA, CDR2 YSLEER. CDR3 length equals 13 residues. The CDR3 loop reads CASSQRQGSEQYF. In nucleotides, the CDR3 is TGCGCCAGCAGCCAACGACAGGGCTCCGAGCAGTACTTC.

The chain uses TRBV7-2 and TRBJ2-2, with 8 bases lining up with TRBD1. V lost 3 bases to trimming and J lost 7 bases; unmatched junction nucleotides: 10. Germline V CDR1 and CDR2: SGHTA, FQGNSA. The CDR3 loop spans 16 amino acids. The CDR3 spells CASSLTPGGTGGELFF. The CDR3 DNA is TGTGCCAGCAGCTTGACCCCTGGCGGGACAGGCGGGGAGCTGTTTTTT.